One TCR beta chain is described in this entry. Per the authors' pipeline: Counts of nucleated cells, estimated from reference gene primer amplification, were obtained. Data came from immunoSEQ multiplex PCR; TCRdb stores just in-frame clones and leaves some out. That table supplies the V and J calls and clone size; D and trimming were determined from the DNA. This table has approximately 70,000 clones, less than 85% appearing once. The sample originates from a study of blood T cell repertoires in COVID-19. Across the study: The origin of the acute and convalescent COVID-19 samples was the United States, Italy and Spain. Sources were T cells, B-cell-depleted T cells, or PBMCs; the material itself was cDNA or gDNA.

The ends were cut back, 7 bases at V and 6 bases at J, with 16 bases in the middle. Germline CDR1 and CDR2: SGHTA and FQGNSA. This CDR3 is 14 amino acids long. The sequencing sample was made of peripheral blood. This sequence joins TRBV7-2 and TRBJ1-5; maybe TRBD1 (5 bases). This receptor was taken from an elderly woman with active or convalescent COVID-19. CDR3 loop: CASTLGQGIQPQHF. The CDR3 DNA reads TGTGCCAGCACCCTCGGGCAGGGTATTCAGCCCCAGCATTTT.